This TCR beta chain was recovered during a study of early T cells in non-severe SARS-CoV-2 infection. Unique molecular identifiers tagged individual cDNA molecules. Using its own MiXCR run on the 5' RACE reads, TCRdb lists one record per CDR3 protein. The sample contains tens of thousands of distinct CDR3 sequences, more than 9% of which appear only once. General study findings and limits: Matches to VDJdb favored anti-spike CD8 responses and missed private and CD4 specificities.

Unmatched junction bases numbered 4, after V lost 6 bases and J lost 7 bases. Germline-derived CDR1 and CDR2 are LNHDA and SQIVND (reference sequence). The CDR3 spans 12 residues. A word on this clonotype: Its matching antigen is unknown.

The receptor was derived from an adult who was a healthcare worker with PCR-confirmed SARS-CoV-2 infection or an uninfected control (not recorded which). The J gene is TRBJ2-7, the V gene TRBV19, with 9 positions matching TRBD1. The sample consisted of whole blood. CDR3: CASRKDRGEQYF. CDR3 DNA: TGTGCCAGTAGGAAGGACAGGGGTGAGCAGTACTTC.